This T cell receptor (beta chain) is from a study of T cell responses to AZD1222 COVID-19 vaccine. Findings of the study overall: Vaccine-related CD4 TCRs covered spike, predominating at 160-218 and 743-854. Repertoires were obtained solely post-peak T cell response.

Points on this clone: Its antigen is not identified.

V lost 5 bases and J lost 1, with 15 bases in between. The CDR3 is made up of 16 amino acids. Germline CDR1 reads MNHEY; CDR2 reads SMNVEV (reference sequence). Libraries were prepared by immunoSEQ multiplex PCR; TCRdb keeps only in-frame clonotypes and omits some of them. The table has some 120,000 clones, roughly 91% seen once; the top ten hold roughly 10%. This material consisted of peripheral blood, taken on day 0 of MenACWY control vaccination. The chain employs TRBV27 and TRBJ2-1, with D perhaps matching TRBD2 (6 bases). The TCR was taken from an adult in good health. CDR3 residues: CASSPTGRGSYNEQFF. The CDR3 DNA is TGTGCCAGCAGTCCCACGGGGCGGGGTTCCTACAATGAGCAGTTCTTC.